The sequence of this T cell receptor beta chain was determined in a study of regulatory T cells in long-lasting Graves disease (dated by TCRdb to the early 2020s). A note on the overall study: To count as having persistent Graves' disease, a patient had to have received antithyroid drug treatment for over 5 years with TSH receptor autoantibodies remaining persistently positive. This study used TCR sequencing and RNA sequencing of peripheral blood to compare persistent Graves' disease patients against newly diagnosed Graves' disease patients. The study was conducted in China and was registered as a clinical trial. A total of some 35 samples underwent TCR sequencing, from 13 patients with persistent Graves' disease and about 20 patients with newly diagnosed Graves' disease. Persistent Graves' disease patients in the clinical cohort had taken antithyroid drugs for about 9.7 years on average.

From the cysteine through the phenylalanine, the CDR3 covers 13 amino acids. Just the 39-base CDR3 DNA is kept, in frame starting at base 1. V is shortened by 3 bases, J by 5 bases, and the region joining them spans 13 bases. As encoded in the germline V gene, CDR1 is SQVTM while CDR2 is ANQGSEA. This clonotype was picked up a small number of times. Its antigen is unknown. No much larger clone is present one base from it, and per-base qualities are unavailable. Libraries were constructed by multiplex PCR. Sequencing was performed on an Illumina HiSeq 4000. TCR beta libraries were built with iRepertoire HTBI primers and Arm-PCR amplification of CDR3 regions. Gel purification was performed on PCR products prior to sequencing. Turning to the authors' computational methods: Across samples, 60 to 70 TRBV and roughly 15 TRBJ segments were identified and used for gene usage analysis of CDR3 amino acid clonotypes. Filtered high-quality paired reads were merged into contigs using COPE and FqMerger. BLAST was used to align contigs to the IMGT TRBV, TRBD and TRBJ reference genes, and CDR3 was defined following IMGT. Highly expanded clones were defined as clonotypes with a frequency above 0.1%. Shannon entropy was used to measure repertoire diversity, and the Gini coefficient was used to measure V-J evenness. Clonotypes shared by more than one individual were considered public. TCRdb reanalyzed the raw reads on its own, using fastp at Q25 for trimming and MiXCR for clone calling, and kept in-frame beta chains. All rows with the same CDR3 protein become a single entry with the most common DNA and genes. For this entry, the V and J calls and clone size follow TCRdb and not the study's own pipeline. The sample includes about 290,000 distinct CDR3 sequences, with 20% to 25% observed a single time. The top ten clonotypes cover about 56% of the sample.

This specimen's time point label, per the study, means: persistent/refractory GD, antithyroid drugs over 5 years with positive TRAb. RNA was extracted from PBMCs in TRIzol for both TCR sequencing and RNA sequencing. Graves' disease was diagnosed according to American Thyroid Association guidelines. Recruitment of patients was carried out at an endocrinology department in Xi'an, China. From each patient, around 9 milliliters of peripheral blood was collected into an EDTA anticoagulant tube. Ficoll Paque Plus density gradient separation was used to isolate PBMCs, and no additional T cell sorting was done. RNA quality was checked with an Agilent 2100 Bioanalyzer and agarose gel, and concentration with a NanoDrop 2000. Points the paper makes about the study in general: Compared with newly diagnosed patients, persistent Graves' disease patients had lower TCR Shannon entropy and fewer highly expanded clones, which suggests clonal expansion. More public clonotypes were shared among persistent patients (2,741) than among newly diagnosed patients (roughly 1,000). Persistent disease showed preferential use of TRBV28, TRBJ1-2 and TRBJ2-5, whereas newly diagnosed disease favored TRBV20-1 and TRBJ2-1. Sequencing and analysis were restricted to the TCR beta chain. As a limitation, the authors acknowledged that the small sample size may reduce accuracy. Peripheral blood alone was examined, since thyroid tissue, which constituted the primary lesion, could not be accessed.

This TCR came from a female donor with Graves disease. The chain uses TRBV29-1 and TRBJ2-5, and possibly TRBD2, on 6 matching bases. The material was peripheral blood mononuclear cells (PBMCs), obtained when the disease was refractory, from a patient treated with antithyroid drugs. The bases read TGCAGCGTTGAGGGGGGAGGTGTGGAGACCCAGTACTTC. It translates to CSVEGGGVETQYF.